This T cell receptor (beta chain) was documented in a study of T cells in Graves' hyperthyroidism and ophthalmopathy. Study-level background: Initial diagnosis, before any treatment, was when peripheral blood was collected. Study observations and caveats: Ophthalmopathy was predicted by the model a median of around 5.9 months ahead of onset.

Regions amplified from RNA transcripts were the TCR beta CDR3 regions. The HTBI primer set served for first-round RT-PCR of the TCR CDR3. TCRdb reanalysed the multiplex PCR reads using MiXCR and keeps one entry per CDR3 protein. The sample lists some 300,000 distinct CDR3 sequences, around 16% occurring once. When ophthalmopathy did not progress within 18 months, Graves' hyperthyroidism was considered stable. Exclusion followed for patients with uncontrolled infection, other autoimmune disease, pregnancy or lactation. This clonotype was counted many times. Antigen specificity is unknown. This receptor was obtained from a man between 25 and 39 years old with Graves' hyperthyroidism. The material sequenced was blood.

The CDR3 DNA reads TGTGCCAGCAGCCGGACAGGGGGGAACAATGAGCAGTTCTTC. It codes for CASSRTGGNNEQFF. V is TRBV27 and J is TRBJ2-1, with 10 bases that match TRBD1. CDR3 length: 14 residues. V trimming: 6 bases; J trimming: 5 bases; junction bases outside the gene matches: 4. Per germline, CDR1 MNHEY and CDR2 SMNVEV (reference sequence).